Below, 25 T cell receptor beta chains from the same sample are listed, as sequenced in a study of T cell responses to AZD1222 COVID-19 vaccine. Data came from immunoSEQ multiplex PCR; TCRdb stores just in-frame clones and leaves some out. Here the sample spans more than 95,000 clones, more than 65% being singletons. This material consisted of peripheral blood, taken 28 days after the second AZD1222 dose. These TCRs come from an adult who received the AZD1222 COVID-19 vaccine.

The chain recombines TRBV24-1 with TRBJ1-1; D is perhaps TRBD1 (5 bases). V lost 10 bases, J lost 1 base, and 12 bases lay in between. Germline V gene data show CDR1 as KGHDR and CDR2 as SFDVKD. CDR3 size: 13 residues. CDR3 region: CATAGGGNTEAFF. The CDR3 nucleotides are TGTGCCACTGCCGGGGGGGGGAACACTGAAGCTTTCTTT.

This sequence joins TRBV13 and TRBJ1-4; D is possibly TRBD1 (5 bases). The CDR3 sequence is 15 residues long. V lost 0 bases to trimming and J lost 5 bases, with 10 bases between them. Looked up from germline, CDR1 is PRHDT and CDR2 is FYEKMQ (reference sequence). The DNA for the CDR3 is TGTGCCAGCAGCTTAGGTCCCGGGGGAAATGAAAAACTGTTTTTT. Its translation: CASSLGPGGNEKLFF.

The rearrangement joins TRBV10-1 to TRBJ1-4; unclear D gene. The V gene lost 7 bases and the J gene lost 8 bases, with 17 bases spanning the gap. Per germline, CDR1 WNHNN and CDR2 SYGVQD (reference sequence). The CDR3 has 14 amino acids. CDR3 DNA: TGCGCCAGCACCCAATACGTGGTGCGGGAAAAACTGTTTTTT. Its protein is CASTQYVVREKLFF.

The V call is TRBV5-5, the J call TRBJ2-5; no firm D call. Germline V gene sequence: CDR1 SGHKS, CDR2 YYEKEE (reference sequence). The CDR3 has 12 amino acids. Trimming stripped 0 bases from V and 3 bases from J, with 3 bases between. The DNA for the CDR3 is TGTGCCAGCAGCTTGGTAGAAGAGACCCAGTACTTC. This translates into CASSLVEETQYF. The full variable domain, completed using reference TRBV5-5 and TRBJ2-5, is DAGVTQSPTHLIKTRGQQVTLRCSPISGHKSVSWYQQVLGQGPQFIFQYYEKEERGRGNFPDRFSARQFPNYSSELNVNALLLGDSALYLCASSLVEETQYFGPGTRLLVL.

CDR3 coding DNA: TGTGCCAGCTATTTTCAGGGGGATTCACCCCTCCACTTT. It is translated as CASYFQGDSPLHF. V usage is TRBV2 and J usage is TRBJ1-6; 7 nucleotides agree with TRBD1. The CDR3 has 13 residues. J was trimmed by 8 bases and V by 8 bases; bases with no gene match: 6. Germline V gives CDR1 SNHLY, CDR2 FYNNEI.

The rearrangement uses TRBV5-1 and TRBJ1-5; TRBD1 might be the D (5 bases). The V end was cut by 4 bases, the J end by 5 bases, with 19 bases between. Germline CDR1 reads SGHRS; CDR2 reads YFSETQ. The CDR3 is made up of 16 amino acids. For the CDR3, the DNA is TGCGCCAGCAGCCTGGGAGATTTCGCGGGGGATCAGCCCCAGCATTTT. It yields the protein CASSLGDFAGDQPQHF.

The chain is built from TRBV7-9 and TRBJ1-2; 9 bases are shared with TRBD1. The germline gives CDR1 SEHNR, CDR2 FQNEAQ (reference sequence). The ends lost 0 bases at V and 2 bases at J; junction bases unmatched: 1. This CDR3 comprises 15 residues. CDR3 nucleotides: TGTGCCAGCAGCTTAGCGGGGACAGGGAACTATGGCTACACCTTC. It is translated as CASSLAGTGNYGYTF.

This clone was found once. For the CDR3, the DNA is TGTGCCACGGAAGCAAGAAACACCATATATTTT. This gives the protein CATEARNTIYF. The chain is built from TRBV19 and TRBJ1-3; D not certain. Germline V lookup: CDR1 LNHDA, CDR2 SQIVND (reference sequence). CDR3 length: 11 amino acids. V was pared by 10 bases and J by 5 bases, with 9 bases between.

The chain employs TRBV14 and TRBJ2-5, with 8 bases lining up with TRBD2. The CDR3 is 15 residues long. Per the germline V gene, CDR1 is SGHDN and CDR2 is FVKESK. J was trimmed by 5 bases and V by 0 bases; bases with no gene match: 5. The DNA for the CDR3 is TGTGCCAGCAGCCAAGACGCGGGGGGCGGTGAGACCCAGTACTTC. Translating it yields CASSQDAGGGETQYF.

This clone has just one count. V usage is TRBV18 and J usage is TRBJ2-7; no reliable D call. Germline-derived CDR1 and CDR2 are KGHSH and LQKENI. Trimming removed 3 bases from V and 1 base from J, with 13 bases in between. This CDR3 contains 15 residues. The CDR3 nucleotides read TGTGCCAGCTCACCCACCTCCACTGGGTCCTACGAGCAGTACTTC. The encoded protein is CASSPTSTGSYEQYF.

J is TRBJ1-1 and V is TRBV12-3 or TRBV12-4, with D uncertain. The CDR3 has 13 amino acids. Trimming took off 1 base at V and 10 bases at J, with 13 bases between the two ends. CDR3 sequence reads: CASSLEEAGGAFF. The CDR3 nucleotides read TGTGCCAGCAGTTTAGAGGAGGCAGGAGGAGCTTTCTTT.

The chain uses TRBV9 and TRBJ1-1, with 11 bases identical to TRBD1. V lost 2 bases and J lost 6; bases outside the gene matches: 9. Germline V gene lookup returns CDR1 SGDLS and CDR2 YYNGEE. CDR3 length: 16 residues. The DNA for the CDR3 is TGTGCCAGCAGCGTCTCGGACAGGGGGCTAAGTGCTGAAGCTTTCTTT. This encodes CASSVSDRGLSAEAFF.

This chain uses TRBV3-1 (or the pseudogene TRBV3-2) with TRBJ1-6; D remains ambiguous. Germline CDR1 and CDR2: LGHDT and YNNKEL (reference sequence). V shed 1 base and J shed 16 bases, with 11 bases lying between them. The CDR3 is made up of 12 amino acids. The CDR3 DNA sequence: TGTGCCAGCAGCCAAGGTGACAAGTGGCTCCACTTT. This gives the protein CASSQGDKWLHF.

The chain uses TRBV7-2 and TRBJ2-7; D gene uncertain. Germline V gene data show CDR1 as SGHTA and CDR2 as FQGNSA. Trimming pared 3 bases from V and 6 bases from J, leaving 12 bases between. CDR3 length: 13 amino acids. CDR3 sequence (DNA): TGTGCCAGCAGCTTGGTCTCTCCAGGCGAGCAGTACTTC. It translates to CASSLVSPGEQYF. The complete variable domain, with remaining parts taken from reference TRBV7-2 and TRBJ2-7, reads GAGVSQSPSNKVTEKGKDVELRCDPISGHTALYWYRQSLGQGLEFLIYFQGNSAPDKSGLPSDRFSAERTGGSVSTLTIQRTQQEDSAVYLCASSLVSPGEQYFGPGTRLTVT.

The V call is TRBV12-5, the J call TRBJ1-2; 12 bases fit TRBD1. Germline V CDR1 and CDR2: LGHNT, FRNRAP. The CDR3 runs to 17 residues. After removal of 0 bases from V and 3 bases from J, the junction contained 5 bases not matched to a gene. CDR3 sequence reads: CASGLVLGTGGDYGYTF. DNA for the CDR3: TGTGCTAGTGGTTTGGTACTGGGGACAGGGGGCGACTATGGCTACACCTTC.

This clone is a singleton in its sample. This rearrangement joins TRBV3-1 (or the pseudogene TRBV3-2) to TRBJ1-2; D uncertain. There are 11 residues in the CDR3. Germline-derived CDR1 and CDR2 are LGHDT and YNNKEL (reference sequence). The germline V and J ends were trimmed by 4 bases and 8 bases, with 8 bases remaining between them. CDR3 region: CASSRGVGYTF. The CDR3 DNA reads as TGTGCCAGCAGCCGCGGGGTGGGCTACACCTTC.

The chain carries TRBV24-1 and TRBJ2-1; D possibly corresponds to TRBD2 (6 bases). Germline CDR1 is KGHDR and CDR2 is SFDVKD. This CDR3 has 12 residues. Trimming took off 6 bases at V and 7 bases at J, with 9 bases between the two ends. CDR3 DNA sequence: TGTGCCACCAGTTGTGGGGGGAATGAGCAGTTCTTC. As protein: CATSCGGNEQFF.

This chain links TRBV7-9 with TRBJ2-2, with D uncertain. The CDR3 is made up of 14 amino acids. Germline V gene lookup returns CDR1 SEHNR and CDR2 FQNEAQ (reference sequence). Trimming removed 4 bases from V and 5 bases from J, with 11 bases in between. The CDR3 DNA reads TGTGCCAGCAGCTCCTATGGGCTAACCGGGGAGCTGTTTTTT. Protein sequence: CASSSYGLTGELFF.

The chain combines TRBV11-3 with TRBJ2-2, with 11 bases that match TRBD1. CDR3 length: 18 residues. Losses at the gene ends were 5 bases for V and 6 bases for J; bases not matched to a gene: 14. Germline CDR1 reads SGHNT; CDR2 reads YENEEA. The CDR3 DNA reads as TGTGCCAGCAGCAGCCGGACAGGGGGCGCGTCCCCCCCCGGGGAGCTGTTTTTT. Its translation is CASSSRTGGASPPGELFF.

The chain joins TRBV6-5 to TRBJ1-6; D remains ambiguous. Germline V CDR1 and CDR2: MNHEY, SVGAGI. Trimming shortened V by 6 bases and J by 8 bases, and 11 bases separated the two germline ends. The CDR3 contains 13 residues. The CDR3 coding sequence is TGTGCCAGCAGGCCTCTCGGGGATTCACCCCTCCACTTT. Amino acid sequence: CASRPLGDSPLHF.

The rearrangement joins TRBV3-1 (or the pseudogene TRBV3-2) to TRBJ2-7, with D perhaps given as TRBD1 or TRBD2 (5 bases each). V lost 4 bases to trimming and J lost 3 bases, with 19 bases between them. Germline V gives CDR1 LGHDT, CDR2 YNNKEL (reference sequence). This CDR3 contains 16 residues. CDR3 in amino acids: CASSPKPPGPYYEQYF. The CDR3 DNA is TGTGCCAGCAGCCCCAAACCACCGGGACCTTACTACGAGCAGTACTTC.

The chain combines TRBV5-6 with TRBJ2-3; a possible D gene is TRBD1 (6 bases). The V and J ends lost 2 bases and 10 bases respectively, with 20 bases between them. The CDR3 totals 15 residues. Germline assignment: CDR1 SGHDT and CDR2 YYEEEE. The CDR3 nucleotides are TGTGCCAGCAGCTTTGATCCCAGGGGAGACGTGGCGCAGTATTTT. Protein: CASSFDPRGDVAQYF.

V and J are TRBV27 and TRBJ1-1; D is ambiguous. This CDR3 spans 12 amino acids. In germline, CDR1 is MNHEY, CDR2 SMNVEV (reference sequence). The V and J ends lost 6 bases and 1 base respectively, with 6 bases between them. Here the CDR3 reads CASRTGNTEAFF. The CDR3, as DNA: TGTGCCAGCAGGACGGGGAACACTGAAGCTTTCTTT.

The CDR3 loop reads CATSRVPGGGYQPQHF. CDR3 DNA sequence: TGTGCCACCAGCAGAGTCCCAGGGGGGGGATATCAGCCCCAGCATTTT. The V call is TRBV15, the J call TRBJ1-5, with 7 bases identical to TRBD1. In germline, CDR1 is LNHNV, CDR2 YYDKDF (reference sequence). The V and J ends lost 1 base and 5 bases, in that order; junction bases with no gene match: 8. The CDR3 contains 16 residues. Full variable domain (remainder filled in from reference TRBV15 and TRBJ1-5): DAMVIQNPRYQVTQFGKPVTLSCSQTLNHNVMYWYQQKSSQAPKLLFHYYDKDFNNEADTPDNFQSRRPNTSFCFLDIRSPGLGDTAMYLCATSRVPGGGYQPQHFGDGTRLSIL.

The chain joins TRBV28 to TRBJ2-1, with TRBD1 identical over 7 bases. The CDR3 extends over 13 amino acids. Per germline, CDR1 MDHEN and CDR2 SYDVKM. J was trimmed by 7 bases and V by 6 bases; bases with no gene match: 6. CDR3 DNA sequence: TGTGCCAGCAGCAGACAGGGATGGAATGAGCAGTTCTTC. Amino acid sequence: CASSRQGWNEQFF.